These 2 T cell receptor beta chains share one sample of origin, sequenced in a study of OX40 agonist ivuxolimab in advanced cancers. Some clones are missing from TCRdb's copy, which holds only in-frame ones; the method was immunoSEQ multiplex PCR. The sample gives 45,000 to 50,000 clones, 80% to 90% of which show up once; 25% to 40% is in the top ten. Here the sequenced sample was CD4+ or CD8+ T cells sorted from blood, taken in a trial of the OX40 agonist ivuxolimab. The receptor set was obtained from an adult with an advanced solid tumor such as melanoma, head and neck, liver or kidney cancer.

The V call is TRBV5-8, the J call TRBJ2-7, with a tentative D call TRBD1 (5 bases). Trimming stripped 4 bases from V and 2 bases from J, with 13 bases between. This CDR3 region has 14 residues. The germline V gene has CDR1 SGHTS and CDR2 YDEGEE. This CDR3 is CASSLRQNTYEQYF. In DNA, the CDR3 is TGTGCCAGCAGCCTGAGACAGAACACCTACGAGCAGTACTTC.

The chain carries TRBV7-2 and TRBJ2-1; a possible D gene is TRBD2 (5 bases). CDR3 length: 13 amino acids. The germline V gene has CDR1 SGHTA and CDR2 FQGNSA. V lost 5 bases to trimming and J lost 7 bases, with 12 bases between them. The CDR3 DNA sequence: TGTGCCAGCAGCCTGCCACCGGGGAATGAGCAGTTCTTC. It specifies CASSLPPGNEQFF.